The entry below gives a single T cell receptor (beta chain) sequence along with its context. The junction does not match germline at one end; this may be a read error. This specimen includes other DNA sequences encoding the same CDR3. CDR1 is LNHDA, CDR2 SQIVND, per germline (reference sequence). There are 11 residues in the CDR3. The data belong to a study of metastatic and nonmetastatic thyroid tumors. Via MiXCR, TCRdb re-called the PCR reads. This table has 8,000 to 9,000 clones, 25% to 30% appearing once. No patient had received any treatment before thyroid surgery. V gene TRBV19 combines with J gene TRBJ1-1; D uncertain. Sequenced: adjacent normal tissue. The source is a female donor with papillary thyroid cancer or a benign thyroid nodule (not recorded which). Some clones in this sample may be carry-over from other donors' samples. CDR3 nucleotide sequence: TGTGCCAGTAGTATGGGCACTGAGGCTTTCTTT. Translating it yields CASSMGTEAFF.